Listed below are T cell receptor beta chains from one sample, sequenced in a study of shared clonotypes between healthy human individuals. Sequencing used immunoSEQ multiplex PCR; TCRdb keeps in-frame clones, though not all of them. Of some 1,100,000 clones listed, 78% are singletons. The sample taken for sequencing was memory CD4+ T cells from PBMCs. The receptor set was obtained from a man in his late teens or twenties in good health. Some clones in this sample may be carry-over from other donors' samples. CDR3s include the opening cysteine and the closing phenylalanine or tryptophan. The order of the fields is D gene, V gene, clone size, J gene, CDR3 protein, CDR3 DNA. The D gene is left open where the match is weak. Rows give clone size only sometimes, using once, few, many, or a class for an expanded clone.

NA	TRBV19	NA	TRBJ1-5	CASSKWSSSGILNQPQHF	TGTGCCAGTAGTAAATGGTCATCCTCAGGGATCCTCAATCAGCCCCAGCATTTT
TRBD2	TRBV7-2	NA	TRBJ2-1	CASSSRTSGILGNEQFF	TGTGCCAGCAGCTCAAGGACTAGCGGGATCTTGGGCAATGAGCAGTTCTTC
NA	TRBV4-1	NA	TRBJ1-1	CASSRPGGTEAFF	TGCGCCAGCAGCCGTCCGGGGGGTACTGAAGCTTTCTTT
TRBD2	TRBV9	NA	TRBJ2-1	CASSVAASGQRDEQFF	TGTGCCAGCAGCGTAGCGGCTAGCGGGCAAAGGGATGAGCAGTTCTTC
TRBD2	TRBV5-1	NA	TRBJ2-3	CASSQAGGLAGVTQYF	TGCGCCAGCAGCCAGGCAGGTGGGCTAGCGGGAGTTACGCAGTATTTT
NA	TRBV5-1	NA	TRBJ2-7	CASSGYSYEQYF	TGCGCCAGCAGCGGATACAGCTACGAGCAGTACTTC
TRBD2	TRBV5-1	NA	TRBJ2-7	CASSPQGAGSTYEQYF	TGCGCCAGCAGCCCCCAGGGAGCGGGATCTACCTACGAGCAGTACTTC
TRBD2	TRBV7-6	NA	TRBJ2-5	CASGAGREETQYF	TGTGCCAGCGGAGCAGGGAGGGAAGAGACCCAGTACTTC
NA	TRBV14	NA	TRBJ1-1	CASSQVPVGNSEAFF	TGTGCCAGCAGCCAAGTTCCGGTGGGGAACTCTGAAGCTTTCTTT
NA	TRBV2	NA	TRBJ2-7	CASSEKGRSYEQYF	TGTGCCAGCAGTGAAAAGGGGCGCTCCTACGAGCAGTACTTC
NA	TRBV11-1	few	TRBJ2-1	CASSLAGNEQFF	TGTGCCAGCAGCTTAGCGGGGAATGAGCAGTTCTTC
NA	TRBV14	NA	TRBJ1-4	CASSPRGGVNEKLFF	TGTGCCAGCAGCCCCCGAGGGGGGGTGAATGAAAAACTGTTTTTT
NA	TRBV9	NA	TRBJ1-3	CASSVGTTGNTIYF	TGTGCCAGCAGCGTTGGGACAACTGGAAACACCATATATTTT
TRBD2	TRBV19	NA	TRBJ2-1	CASSTLAGLLNNEQFF	TGTGCCAGTAGTACCTTAGCGGGACTCCTCAACAATGAGCAGTTCTTC
NA	TRBV25-1	NA	TRBJ2-3	CASSVFPADTQYF	TGTGCCAGCAGTGTGTTTCCTGCAGATACGCAGTATTTT
TRBD1	TRBV7-3	NA	TRBJ2-3	CASSKGGTGRGDTQYF	TGTGCCAGCAGCAAAGGAGGGACAGGGAGAGGAGATACGCAGTATTTT